This T cell receptor (beta chain) stems from a study of T cell responses to AZD1222 COVID-19 vaccine. Study-level findings and limits: Epitopes outside B.1.351 and B.1.1.7 mutated regions reportedly drew nearly half of spike TCRs.

Method: immunoSEQ multiplex PCR; TCRdb's copy keeps in-frame clones and lacks some. The sample comprises tens of thousands of clones, approximately 88% of which are singletons, and roughly 5.1% rests with the top ten. The V gene's germline CDR1 is LNHDA and CDR2 SQIVND (reference sequence). Trimming removed 5 bases at V and 4 bases at J, with 12 bases between. The CDR3 consists of 13 residues. Remarks on this clone: Its antigen is still unknown.

The V gene is TRBV19, the J gene TRBJ2-7; D is perhaps TRBD2 (6 bases). This sample comprised peripheral blood, obtained on day 0 of MenACWY control vaccination. This TCR was sampled from an adult in good health. CDR3 in amino acids: CASSAGLRYEQYF. The DNA of the CDR3 is TGTGCCAGTAGTGCGGGACTCAGATACGAGCAGTACTTC.